This TCR beta chain is drawn from a study of blood T cell dynamics during melanoma immunotherapy. Time point defined: week 3, after first cycle of checkpoint inhibitor. TCRdb keeps only in-frame clones here, not all; method: immunoSEQ multiplex PCR. The sample carries about 8,000 clones, roughly 84% recorded once. There are 13 residues in the CDR3. Germline V lookup: CDR1 SGHVS, CDR2 FNYEAQ. V lost 4 bases, J lost 2 bases, and 8 bases lay in between. The sample consisted of blood, taken from a patient treated with checkpoint blockade. The origin of this receptor is a human donor with melanoma. The chain links TRBV7-6 to TRBJ1-1; tentatively, D is TRBD1 (5 bases). The CDR3 sequence is CASSSDSNTEAFF. CDR3 in DNA: TGTGCCAGCAGCTCAGACAGTAACACTGAAGCTTTCTTT.